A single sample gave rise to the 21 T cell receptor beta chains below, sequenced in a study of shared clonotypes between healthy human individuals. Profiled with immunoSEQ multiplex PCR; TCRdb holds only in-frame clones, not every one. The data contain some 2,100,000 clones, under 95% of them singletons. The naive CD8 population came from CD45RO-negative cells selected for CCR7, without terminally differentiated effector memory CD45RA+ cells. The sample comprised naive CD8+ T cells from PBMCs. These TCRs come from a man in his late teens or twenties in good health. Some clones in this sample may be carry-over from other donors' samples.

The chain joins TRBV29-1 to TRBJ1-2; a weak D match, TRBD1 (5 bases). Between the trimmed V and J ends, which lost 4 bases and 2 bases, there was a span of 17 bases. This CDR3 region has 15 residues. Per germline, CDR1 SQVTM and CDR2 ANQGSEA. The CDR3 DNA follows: TGCAGCGTTGTAGTCCGGGGACTTATGAACTATGGCTACACCTTC. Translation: CSVVVRGLMNYGYTF.

In nucleotides, the CDR3 is TGTGCCAGCAACCTCTCAGGCAGAGACACTGAAGCTTTCTTT. This translates into CASNLSGRDTEAFF. The chain joins TRBV2 to TRBJ1-1; D gene unclear. V was pared by 7 bases and J by 3 bases, with 15 bases between. Germline V gene data show CDR1 as SNHLY and CDR2 as FYNNEI. This CDR3 spans 14 amino acids.

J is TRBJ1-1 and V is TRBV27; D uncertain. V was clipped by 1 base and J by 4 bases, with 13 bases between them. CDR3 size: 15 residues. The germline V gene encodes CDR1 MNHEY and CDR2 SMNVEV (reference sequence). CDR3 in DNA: TGTGCCAGCAGTTTATATGGGATGGCAGGCACTGAAGCTTTCTTT. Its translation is CASSLYGMAGTEAFF.

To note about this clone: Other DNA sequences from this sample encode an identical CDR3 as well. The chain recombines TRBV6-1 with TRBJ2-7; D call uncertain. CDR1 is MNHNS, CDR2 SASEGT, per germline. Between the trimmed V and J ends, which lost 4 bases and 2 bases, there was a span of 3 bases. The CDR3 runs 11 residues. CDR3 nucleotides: TGTGCCAGCAGTGGAACCTACGAGCAGTACTTC. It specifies CASSGTYEQYF.

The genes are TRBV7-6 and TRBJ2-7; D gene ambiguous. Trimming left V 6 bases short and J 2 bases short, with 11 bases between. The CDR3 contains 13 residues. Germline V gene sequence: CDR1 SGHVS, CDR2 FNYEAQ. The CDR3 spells CASSKETAYEQYF. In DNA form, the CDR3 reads TGTGCCAGCAGTAAGGAGACCGCCTACGAGCAGTACTTC.

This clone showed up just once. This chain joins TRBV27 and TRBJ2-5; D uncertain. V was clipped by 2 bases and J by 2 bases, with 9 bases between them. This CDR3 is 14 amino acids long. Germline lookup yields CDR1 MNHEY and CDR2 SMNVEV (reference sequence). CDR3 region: CASSLTPIQETQYF. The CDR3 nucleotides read TGTGCCAGCAGTTTAACGCCGATACAAGAGACCCAGTACTTC.

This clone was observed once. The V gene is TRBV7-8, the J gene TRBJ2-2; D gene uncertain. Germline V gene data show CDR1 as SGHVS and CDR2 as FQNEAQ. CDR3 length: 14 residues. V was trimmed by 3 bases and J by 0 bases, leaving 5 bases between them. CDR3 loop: CASSLTPNTGELFF. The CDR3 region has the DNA TGTGCCAGCAGCTTGACTCCGAACACCGGGGAGCTGTTTTTT.

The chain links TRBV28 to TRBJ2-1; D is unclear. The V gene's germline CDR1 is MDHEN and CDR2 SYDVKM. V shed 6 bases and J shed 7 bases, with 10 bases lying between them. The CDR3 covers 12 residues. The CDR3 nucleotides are TGTGCCAGCAGCTCAGGATGGAATGAGCAGTTCTTC. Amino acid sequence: CASSSGWNEQFF.

CDR3 DNA: TGTGCCAGTAGTCCCAGGGACTTCGGAAACGAGCAGTACTTC. Translating gives CASSPRDFGNEQYF. V usage is TRBV19 and J usage is TRBJ2-7, with a tentative D call TRBD2 (6 bases). CDR3 length: 14 residues. Trimming removed 5 bases at V and 5 bases at J, with 16 bases between. CDR1 LNHDA and CDR2 SQIVND come from the germline V gene (reference sequence).

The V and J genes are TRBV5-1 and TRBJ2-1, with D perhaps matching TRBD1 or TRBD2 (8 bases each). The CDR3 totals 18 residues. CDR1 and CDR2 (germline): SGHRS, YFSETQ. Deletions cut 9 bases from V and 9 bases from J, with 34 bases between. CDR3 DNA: TGCGCCAACAGATGGACAGGGAGCCAGCGGGAGTGGGGGAGTGAGCAGTTCTTC. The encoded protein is CANRWTGSQREWGSEQFF.

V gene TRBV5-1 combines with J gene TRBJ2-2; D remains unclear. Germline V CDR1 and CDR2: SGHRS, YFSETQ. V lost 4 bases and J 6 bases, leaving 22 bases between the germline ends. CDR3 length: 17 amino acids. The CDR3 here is CASSAPDGTPSPGELFF. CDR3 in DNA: TGCGCCAGCAGCGCTCCCGACGGAACACCGTCACCCGGGGAGCTGTTTTTT.

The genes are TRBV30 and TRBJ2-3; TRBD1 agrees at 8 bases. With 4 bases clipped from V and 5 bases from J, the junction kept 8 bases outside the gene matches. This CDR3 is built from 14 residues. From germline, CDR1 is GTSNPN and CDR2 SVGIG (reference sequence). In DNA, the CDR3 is TGTGCCTGGACCCTGACAGGGGCGCTAGATACGCAGTATTTT. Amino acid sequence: CAWTLTGALDTQYF. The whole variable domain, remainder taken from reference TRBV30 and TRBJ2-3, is SQTIHQWPATLVQPVGSPLSLECTVEGTSNPNLYWYRQAAGRGLQLLFYSVGIGQISSEVPQNLSASRPQDRQFILSSKKLLLSDSGFYLCAWTLTGALDTQYFGPGTRLTVL.

The CDR3 region has the DNA TGTGCCAGCAGCTTGGGGGCAGGGGGCGCACGGAGCTACACCTTC. Translated: CASSLGAGGARSYTF. The chain recombines TRBV5-6 with TRBJ1-2; 8 bases line up with TRBD1. This CDR3 is 15 amino acids long. Germline V CDR1 and CDR2: SGHDT, YYEEEE. The V gene end was trimmed by 0 bases and the J gene end by 9 bases; junction bases not matched to a gene: 10. The variable domain in full, completed from reference TRBV5-6 and TRBJ1-2, reads DAGVTQSPTHLIKTRGQQVTLRCSPKSGHDTVSWYQQALGQGPQFIFQYYEEEERQRGNFPDRFSGHQFPNYSSELNVNALLLGDSALYLCASSLGAGGARSYTFGSGTRLTVV.

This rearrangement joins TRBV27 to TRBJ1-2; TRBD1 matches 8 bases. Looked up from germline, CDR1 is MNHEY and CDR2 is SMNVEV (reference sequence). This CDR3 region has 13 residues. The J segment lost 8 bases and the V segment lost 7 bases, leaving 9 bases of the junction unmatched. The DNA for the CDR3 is TGTGCCAGCACTACGACAGGGGCCTTAGGCTACACCTTC. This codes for CASTTTGALGYTF.

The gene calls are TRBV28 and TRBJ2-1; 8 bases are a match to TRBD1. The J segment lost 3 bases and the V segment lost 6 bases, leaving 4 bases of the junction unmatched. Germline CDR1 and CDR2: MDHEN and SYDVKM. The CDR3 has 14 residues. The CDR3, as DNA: TGTGCCAGCAGACGGACAGGGAACTACAATGAGCAGTTCTTC. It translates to CASRRTGNYNEQFF.

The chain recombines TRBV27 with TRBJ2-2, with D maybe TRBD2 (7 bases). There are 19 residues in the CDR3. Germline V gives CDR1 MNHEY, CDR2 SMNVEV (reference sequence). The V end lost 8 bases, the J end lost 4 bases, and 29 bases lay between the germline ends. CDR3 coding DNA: TGTGCCAGCGGCCTTGGGGGGGGGCTCTGGTTCGCGGGCACCGGGGAGCTGTTTTTT. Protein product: CASGLGGGLWFAGTGELFF.

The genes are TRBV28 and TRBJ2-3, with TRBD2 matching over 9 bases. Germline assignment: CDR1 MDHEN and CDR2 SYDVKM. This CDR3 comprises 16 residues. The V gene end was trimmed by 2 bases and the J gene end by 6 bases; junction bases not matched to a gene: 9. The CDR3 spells CASSLSLAGITDTQYF. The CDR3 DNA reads TGTGCCAGCAGTTTAAGTCTAGCGGGAATTACGGATACGCAGTATTTT.

DNA for the CDR3: TGTGCCAGCAGCCTATTCCAGGGGGGCTCCTACAATGAGCAGTTCTTC. Encoded protein: CASSLFQGGSYNEQFF. This chain links TRBV9 with TRBJ2-1; D is perhaps TRBD1 (7 bases). CDR3 size: 16 residues. V lost 4 bases and J 0 bases, leaving 14 bases between the germline ends. The germline V gene encodes CDR1 SGDLS and CDR2 YYNGEE.

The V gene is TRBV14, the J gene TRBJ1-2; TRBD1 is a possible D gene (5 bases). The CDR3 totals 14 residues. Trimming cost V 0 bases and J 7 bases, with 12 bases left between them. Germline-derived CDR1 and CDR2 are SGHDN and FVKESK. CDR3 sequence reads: CASSQEGGARGYTF. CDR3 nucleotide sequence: TGTGCCAGCAGCCAAGAAGGAGGGGCGCGTGGCTACACCTTC. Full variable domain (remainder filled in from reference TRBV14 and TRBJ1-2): EAGVTQFPSHSVIEKGQTVTLRCDPISGHDNLYWYRRVMGKEIKFLLHFVKESKQDESGMPNNRFLAERTGGTYSTLKVQPAELEDSGVYFCASSQEGGARGYTFGSGTRLTVV.

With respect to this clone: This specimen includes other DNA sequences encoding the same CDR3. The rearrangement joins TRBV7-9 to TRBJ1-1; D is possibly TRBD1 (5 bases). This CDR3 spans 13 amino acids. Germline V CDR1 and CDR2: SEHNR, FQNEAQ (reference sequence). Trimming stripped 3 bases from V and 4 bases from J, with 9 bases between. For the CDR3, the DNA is TGTGCCAGCAGCTTTGGGGGTGGCACTGAAGCTTTCTTT. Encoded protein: CASSFGGGTEAFF.

The CDR3 spells CASSQALVALRGEQYF. The CDR3 DNA reads TGCGCCAGCAGCCAAGCTCTCGTCGCCCTCAGAGGCGAGCAGTACTTC. This chain joins TRBV4-3 and TRBJ2-7, with no clear D. CDR1 is LGHNA and CDR2 is YSLEER in the germline V gene. This CDR3 comprises 16 residues. With 1 base removed from V and 6 bases from J, the gap between germline ends came to 19 bases.